A selection of T cell receptor beta chains follows, all from one sample in a study of cytomegalovirus exposure and HLA in healthy donors. Profiled with immunoSEQ multiplex PCR; TCRdb holds only in-frame clones, not every one. The sample carries 90,000 to 140,000 clones, around 70% recorded once. Sequencing was done on a sample of PBMCs. All receptors come from a man aged 25 to 45 in good health and CMV-seronegative. CDR3s leave out the opening cysteine and the closing phenylalanine or tryptophan. Fields, in order: D gene, V gene, J gene, CDR3 protein. D genes are given only for firm matches.

>NA|TRBV7-3|TRBJ2-7
ASSFYLGVINGYEQY
>TRBD1|TRBV29-1|TRBJ1-5
SVGQGWNQPQH
>NA|TRBV7-2|TRBJ1-1
ASSLVWGQMNTEAF
>TRBD1|TRBV7-3|TRBJ2-3
ASSSSGGTDTQY
>NA|TRBV19|TRBJ1-1
ASSIVADTEAF
>TRBD1|TRBV13|TRBJ2-1
ASSLEGQGALNEQF
>NA|TRBV6-1|TRBJ1-3
ASSEALKPDTIY
>TRBD2|TRBV30|TRBJ2-1
AWSISGLALNEQF
>NA|TRBV11-2|TRBJ1-5
ASSLRGGRIDQPQH
>NA|TRBV7-2|TRBJ1-5
ASSQGQGSNQPQH
>TRBD2|TRBV10-3|TRBJ2-7
TISVPGGDSSYEQY
>TRBD2|TRBV6-5|TRBJ2-7
ASSQRDSSEQY
>TRBD1|TRBV5-5|TRBJ1-1
ASSETGAEAF
>NA|TRBV6-5|TRBJ1-6
ASSPDSGLKSPLH
>TRBD1|TRBV7-3|TRBJ1-2
ASSTGQGTGYT
>NA|TRBV5-5|TRBJ2-5
ASSRGSPLETQY
>NA|TRBV11-2|TRBJ1-4
ASRHPGRRSGKLF
>NA|TRBV27|TRBJ1-5
ASSLQGSNQPQH
>TRBD1|TRBV6-6|TRBJ1-2
ASRYTGTGGGGYT
>NA|TRBV18|TRBJ2-1
ASSEGRENEQF
>NA|TRBV19|TRBJ2-3
ASSGIGQGTQY
>NA|TRBV9|TRBJ2-4
ASSPVLAKNSQY
>NA|TRBV7-3|TRBJ2-3
ASSLFGQGPDTQY
>TRBD1|TRBV27|TRBJ2-2
ASRWTGANSGELF
>NA|TRBV27|TRBJ1-2
ASSQMTPSSPGGYT
>TRBD1|TRBV2|TRBJ1-4
ASIFGGQYNEKLF
>TRBD1|TRBV11-2|TRBJ2-2
ASSLRTGHTGELF
>NA|TRBV2|TRBJ1-5
ASTGTGNQPQH